Listed here are 11 T cell receptor beta chains from one sample, sequenced in a study of identical twins. TCRdb used MiXCR to reprocess the 5' RACE reads, holding one entry per CDR3 protein. The sample shows 200,000 to 250,000 distinct CDR3 sequences, approximately 11% of them seen only once. Another study also made use of these data, one on yellow fever vaccine responses in identical twins.

Material for sequencing was memory (CD45RO+) T cells sorted from blood. The source is a woman aged 18-29 years in good health.

This chain links TRBV5-5 with TRBJ2-7; D not resolved. Germline loops: CDR1 SGHKS, CDR2 YYEKEE (reference sequence). The CDR3 is 14 amino acids. V gave up 0 bases and J gave up 2 bases, with 9 bases separating them. CDR3 coding DNA: TGTGCCAGCAGCTTGGCCGAGACGGCCTACGAGCAGTACTTC. Translated: CASSLAETAYEQYF.

This clonotype was counted many times. V is TRBV7-2 and J is TRBJ2-1; TRBD2 agrees at 8 bases. The CDR3 runs 16 residues. CDR1 is SGHTA and CDR2 is FQGNSA in the germline V gene. V lost 2 bases, J lost 7 bases, and 10 bases stayed unmatched. CDR3 DNA sequence: TGTGCCAGCAGCTTAACCTCCCGGGAGGGCCGGAATGAGCAGTTCTTC. As protein: CASSLTSREGRNEQFF.

In this sample, this clonotype turned up many times. The chain combines TRBV6-1 with TRBJ1-2; the match to TRBD1 covers 8 bases. V shed 6 bases, J shed 8 bases, and the junction held 11 bases outside the gene matches. Germline-derived CDR1 and CDR2 are MNHNS and SASEGT. The CDR3 runs to 14 residues. The CDR3 DNA follows: TGTGCCAGCAGAGAGACTGGACAGGGTAGGGGCTACACCTTC. Protein product: CASRETGQGRGYTF.

V usage is TRBV6-4 and J usage is TRBJ2-1; either TRBD1 or TRBD2 may supply D (5 bases each). Germline CDR1 reads MRHNA; CDR2 reads SNTAGT. Between the trimmed V and J ends, which lost 0 bases and 8 bases, there was a span of 20 bases. The CDR3 runs to 17 residues. The CDR3 sequence is CASSDSKGPRPGDEQFF. The CDR3 nucleotides read TGTGCCAGCAGTGACTCGAAGGGGCCACGGCCCGGGGATGAGCAGTTCTTC.

Many counts were recorded for this clonotype. This chain joins TRBV28 and TRBJ1-3; the D gene is possibly TRBD1 (5 bases). Trimming removed 3 bases at V and 4 bases at J, with 10 bases between. Per the germline V gene, CDR1 is MDHEN and CDR2 is SYDVKM. The CDR3 is 14 amino acids. The CDR3 DNA sequence: TGTGCCAGCAGTTTGGCGACAGTCGGAAACACCATATATTTT. Translation: CASSLATVGNTIYF.

This chain connects TRBV6-2 or TRBV6-3 to TRBJ2-7, with 8 bases aligning to TRBD2. Germline V CDR1 and CDR2: MNHEY, SVGEGT. V gave up 6 bases and J gave up 2 bases; unmatched junction bases: 9. This CDR3 comprises 15 residues. Here the CDR3 reads CASRRPGLVTYEQYF. The CDR3, as DNA: TGTGCCAGCAGGAGACCGGGACTAGTAACCTACGAGCAGTACTTC.

V usage is TRBV5-8 and J usage is TRBJ2-7; TRBD2 is a possible D gene (7 bases). From germline, CDR1 is SGHTS and CDR2 YDEGEE. The CDR3 has 15 residues. Deletions cut 3 bases from V and 4 bases from J, with 17 bases between. As DNA, the CDR3 is TGTGCCAGCAGCTCCCGGGGGGCGGGGCTTTACGAGCAGTACTTC. This gives the protein CASSSRGAGLYEQYF.

This clonotype came up a few times. This chain links TRBV6-1 with TRBJ2-7, with TRBD2 identical over 13 bases. V shed 6 bases, J shed 5 bases, and the junction held 4 bases outside the gene matches. Germline V CDR1 and CDR2: MNHNS, SASEGT. The CDR3 runs to 14 residues. CDR3 bases: TGTGCCAGCAGATCGGGACTAGCGGGAAACGAGCAGTACTTC. Protein product: CASRSGLAGNEQYF.

This clonotype was seen a few times. V is TRBV5-1 and J is TRBJ2-3, with 9 bases that match TRBD2. After removal of 7 bases from V and 2 bases from J, the junction contained 8 bases not matched to a gene. The length of the CDR3 is 15 residues. CDR1 and CDR2 from the germline V gene are SGHRS and YFSETQ. Here the CDR3 reads CASRRGGSNTDTQYF. The CDR3, as DNA: TGCGCCAGCCGGCGGGGGGGGAGTAACACAGATACGCAGTATTTT. The complete variable domain, with remaining parts taken from reference TRBV5-1 and TRBJ2-3, reads KAGVTQTPRYLIKTRGQQVTLSCSPISGHRSVSWYQQTPGQGLQFLFEYFSETQRNKGNFPGRFSGRQFSNSRSEMNVSTLELGDSALYLCASRRGGSNTDTQYFGPGTRLTVL.

This clonotype came up many times. The chain recombines TRBV6-1 with TRBJ2-7; 10 bases are shared with TRBD1. Germline-derived CDR1 and CDR2 are MNHNS and SASEGT. The CDR3 spans 13 residues. V lost 4 bases to trimming and J lost 9 bases; unmatched junction nucleotides: 6. CDR3 protein: CASSADRGRWQYF. The CDR3 DNA is TGTGCCAGCAGTGCTGACAGGGGGCGATGGCAGTACTTC.

The rearrangement uses TRBV6-1 and TRBJ2-3; a weak D match, TRBD2 (5 bases). The V gene lost 6 bases and the J gene lost 8 bases, with 21 bases spanning the gap. This CDR3 is 15 amino acids long. Germline V gives CDR1 MNHNS, CDR2 SASEGT. CDR3: CASRGVGPQAVTQYF. DNA of the CDR3: TGTGCCAGCAGGGGAGTCGGACCACAAGCGGTTACGCAGTATTTT.